This TCR beta chain was retrieved from a study of T cell changes during pregnancy in multiple sclerosis. The assay was immunoSEQ multiplex PCR, and TCRdb's table has in-frame clones only and misses some. The data show 65,000 to 85,000 clones, 70% to 90% seen once. This CDR3 region has 14 residues. Germline V gene sequence: CDR1 LNHNV, CDR2 YYDKDF (reference sequence). Trimming took 1 base from V and 5 from J, leaving 10 bases between them. The V gene is TRBV15, the J gene TRBJ2-3, with a possible D match to TRBD2 (5 bases). Material: peripheral blood, obtained in the first trimester of pregnancy. The TCR was taken from a female donor in good health, enrolled as a control in a pregnancy study. This CDR3 reads CATSRGLAGDTQYF. CDR3 DNA: TGTGCCACCAGCAGAGGGCTAGCCGGAGATACGCAGTATTTT.